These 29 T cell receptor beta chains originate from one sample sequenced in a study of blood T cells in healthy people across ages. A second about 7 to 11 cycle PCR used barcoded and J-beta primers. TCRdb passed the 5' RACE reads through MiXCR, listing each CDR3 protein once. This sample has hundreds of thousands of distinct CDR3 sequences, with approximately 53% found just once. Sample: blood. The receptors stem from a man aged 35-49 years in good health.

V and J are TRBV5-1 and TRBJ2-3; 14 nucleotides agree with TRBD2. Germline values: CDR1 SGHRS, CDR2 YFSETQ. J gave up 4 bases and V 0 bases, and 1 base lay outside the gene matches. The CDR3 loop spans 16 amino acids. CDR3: CASSLGTSGGSDTQYF. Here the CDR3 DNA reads TGCGCCAGCAGCTTGGGGACTAGCGGGGGGTCAGATACGCAGTATTTT.

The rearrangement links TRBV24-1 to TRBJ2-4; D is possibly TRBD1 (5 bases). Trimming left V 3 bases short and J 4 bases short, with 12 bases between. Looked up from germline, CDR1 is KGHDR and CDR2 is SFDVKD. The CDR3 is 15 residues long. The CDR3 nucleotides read TGTGCCACCAGTGATGGGGCAGCTGAAAAAAACATTCAGTACTTC. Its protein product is CATSDGAAEKNIQYF.

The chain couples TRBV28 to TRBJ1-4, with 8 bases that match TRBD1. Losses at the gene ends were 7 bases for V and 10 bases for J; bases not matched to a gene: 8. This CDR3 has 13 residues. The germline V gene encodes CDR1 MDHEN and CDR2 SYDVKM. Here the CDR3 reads CASTGGQIGKLFF. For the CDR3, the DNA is TGTGCCAGCACAGGGGGCCAAATTGGAAAACTGTTTTTT.

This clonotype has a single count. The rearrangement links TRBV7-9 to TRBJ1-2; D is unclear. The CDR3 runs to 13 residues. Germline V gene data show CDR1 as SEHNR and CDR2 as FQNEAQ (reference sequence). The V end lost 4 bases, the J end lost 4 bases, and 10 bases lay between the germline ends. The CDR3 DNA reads TGTGCCAGCAGCTCAGAGGGCCCCTATGGCTACACCTTC. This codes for CASSSEGPYGYTF.

The CDR3, as DNA: TGTGCCAGCAGCAAACCCGGGACAATATACAATGAGCAGTTCTTC. Translating it yields CASSKPGTIYNEQFF. V gene TRBV7-9 combines with J gene TRBJ2-1; tentative D call: TRBD1 (6 bases). Deletions cut 5 bases from V and 4 bases from J, with 15 bases between. The CDR3 contains 15 residues. Germline V CDR1 and CDR2: SEHNR, FQNEAQ (reference sequence).

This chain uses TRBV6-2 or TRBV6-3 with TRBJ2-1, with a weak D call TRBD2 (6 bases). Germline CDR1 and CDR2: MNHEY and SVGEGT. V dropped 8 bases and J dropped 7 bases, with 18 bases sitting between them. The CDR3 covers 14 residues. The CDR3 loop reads CASRRERNSNEQFF. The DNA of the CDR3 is TGTGCCAGCCGCCGGGAGAGGAATAGTAATGAGCAGTTCTTC.

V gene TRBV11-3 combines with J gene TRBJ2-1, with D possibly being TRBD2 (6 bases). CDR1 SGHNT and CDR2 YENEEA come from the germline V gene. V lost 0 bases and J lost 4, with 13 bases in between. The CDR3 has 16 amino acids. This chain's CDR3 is CASSLDARGLYNEQFF. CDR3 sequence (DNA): TGTGCCAGCAGCTTAGACGCCCGGGGGTTGTACAATGAGCAGTTCTTC.

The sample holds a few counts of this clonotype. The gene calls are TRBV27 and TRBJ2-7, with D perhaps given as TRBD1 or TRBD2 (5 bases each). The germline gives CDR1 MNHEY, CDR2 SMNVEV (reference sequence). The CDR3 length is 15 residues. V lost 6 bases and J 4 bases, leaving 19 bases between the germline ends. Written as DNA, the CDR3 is TGTGCCAGCAGCAATCCCCGGGACGGTGGGTACGAGCAGTACTTC. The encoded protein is CASSNPRDGGYEQYF.

The CDR3 nucleotides read TGTGCCAGCAGCCACCAGGGGGGTAATGAAAAACTGTTTTTT. It is translated as CASSHQGGNEKLFF. The J gene is TRBJ1-4, the V gene TRBV3-1; 7 nucleotides match TRBD1. CDR1 is LGHDT and CDR2 is YNNKEL in the germline V gene (reference sequence). The CDR3 has 14 amino acids. J was trimmed by 4 bases and V by 3 bases; bases with no gene match: 2.

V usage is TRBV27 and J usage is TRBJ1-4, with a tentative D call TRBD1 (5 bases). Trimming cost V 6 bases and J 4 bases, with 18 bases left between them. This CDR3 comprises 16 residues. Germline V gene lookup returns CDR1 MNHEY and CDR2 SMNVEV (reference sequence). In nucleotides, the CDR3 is TGTGCCAGCAGCCAGCGAGGGACTAGCCTTAATGAAAAACTGTTTTTT. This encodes CASSQRGTSLNEKLFF. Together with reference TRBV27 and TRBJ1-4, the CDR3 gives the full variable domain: EAQVTQNPRYLITVTGKKLTVTCSQNMNHEYMSWYRQDPGLGLRQIYYSMNVEVTDKGDVPEGYKVSRKEKRNFPLILESPSPNQTSLYFCASSQRGTSLNEKLFFGSGTQLSVL.

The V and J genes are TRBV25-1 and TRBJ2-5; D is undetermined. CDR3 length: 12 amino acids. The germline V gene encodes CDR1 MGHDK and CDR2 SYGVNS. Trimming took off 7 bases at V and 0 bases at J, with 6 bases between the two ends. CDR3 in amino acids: CASNGNQETQYF. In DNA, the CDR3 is TGTGCCAGCAATGGGAACCAAGAGACCCAGTACTTC.

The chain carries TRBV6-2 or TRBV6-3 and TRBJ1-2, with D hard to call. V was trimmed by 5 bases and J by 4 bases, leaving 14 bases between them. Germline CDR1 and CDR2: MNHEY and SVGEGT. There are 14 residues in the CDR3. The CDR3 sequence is CASSATSPSYGYTF. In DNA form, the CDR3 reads TGTGCCAGCAGTGCGACAAGCCCTTCCTATGGCTACACCTTC.

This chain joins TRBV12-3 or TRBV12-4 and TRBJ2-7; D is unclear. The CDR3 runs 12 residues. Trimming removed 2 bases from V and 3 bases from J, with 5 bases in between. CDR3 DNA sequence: TGTGCCAGCAGTTTACACGGCTACGAGCAGTACTTC. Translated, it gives CASSLHGYEQYF.

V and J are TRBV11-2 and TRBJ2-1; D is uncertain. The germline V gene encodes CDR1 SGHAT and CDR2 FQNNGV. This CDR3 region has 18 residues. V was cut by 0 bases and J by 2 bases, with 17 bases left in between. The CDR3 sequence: CASSLDPPVLLTYNEQFF. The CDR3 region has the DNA TGTGCCAGCAGCTTAGATCCCCCGGTCCTATTGACCTACAATGAGCAGTTCTTC.

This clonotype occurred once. CDR3 amino acids: CASSAEHGGSPLHF. CDR3 nucleotides: TGTGCCAGCAGCGCAGAGCACGGAGGGTCACCCCTCCACTTT. This chain uses TRBV9 with TRBJ1-6; D unclear. In germline, CDR1 is SGDLS, CDR2 YYNGEE. This CDR3 spans 14 amino acids. Trimming removed 3 bases from V and 10 bases from J, with 14 bases in between.

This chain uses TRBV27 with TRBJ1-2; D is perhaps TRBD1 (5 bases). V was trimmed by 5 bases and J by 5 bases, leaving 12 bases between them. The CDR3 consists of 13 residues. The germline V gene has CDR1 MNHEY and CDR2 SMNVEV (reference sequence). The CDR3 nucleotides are TGTGCCAGCAGTGGGGACCTTCTTTATGGCTACACCTTC. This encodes CASSGDLLYGYTF.

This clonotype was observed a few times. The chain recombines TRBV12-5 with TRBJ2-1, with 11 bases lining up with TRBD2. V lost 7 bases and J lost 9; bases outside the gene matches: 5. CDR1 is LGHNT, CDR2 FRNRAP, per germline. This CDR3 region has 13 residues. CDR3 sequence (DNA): TGTGCTAGTGAGGCTAGCGGGAGGTTTGAGCAGTTCTTC. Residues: CASEASGRFEQFF.

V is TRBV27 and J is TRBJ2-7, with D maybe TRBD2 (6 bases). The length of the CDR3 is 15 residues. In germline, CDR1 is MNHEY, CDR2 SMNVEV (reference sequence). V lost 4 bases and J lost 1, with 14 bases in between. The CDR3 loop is CASSSGGGVSYEQYF. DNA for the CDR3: TGTGCCAGCAGTTCCGGGGGTGGGGTTTCCTACGAGCAGTACTTC.

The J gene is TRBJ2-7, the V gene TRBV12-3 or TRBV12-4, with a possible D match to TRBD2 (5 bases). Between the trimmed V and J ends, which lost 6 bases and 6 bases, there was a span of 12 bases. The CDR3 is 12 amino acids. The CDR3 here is CASRLVTTEQYF. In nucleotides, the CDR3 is TGTGCCAGCAGACTAGTAACGACCGAGCAGTACTTC.

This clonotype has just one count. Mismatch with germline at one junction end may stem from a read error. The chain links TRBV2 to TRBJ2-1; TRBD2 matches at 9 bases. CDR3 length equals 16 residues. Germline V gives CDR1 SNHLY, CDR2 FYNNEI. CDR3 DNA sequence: TGTGCCAGCAGTCCGGAGGGGGGACTAGCCTACAATGAGCGGTTCTTC. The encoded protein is CASSPEGGLAYNERFF.

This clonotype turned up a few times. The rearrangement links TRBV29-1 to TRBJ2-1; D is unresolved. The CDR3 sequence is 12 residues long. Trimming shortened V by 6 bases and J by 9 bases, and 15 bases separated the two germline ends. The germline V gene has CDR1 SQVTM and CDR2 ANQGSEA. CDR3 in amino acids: CSVGMGMSEQFF. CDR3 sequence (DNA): TGCAGCGTGGGAATGGGTATGTCTGAGCAGTTCTTC.

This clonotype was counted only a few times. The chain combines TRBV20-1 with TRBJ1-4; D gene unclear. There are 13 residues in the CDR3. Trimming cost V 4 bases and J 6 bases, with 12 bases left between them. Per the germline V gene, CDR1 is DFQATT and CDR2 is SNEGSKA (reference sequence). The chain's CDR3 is CSANTQWDEKLFF. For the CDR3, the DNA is TGCAGTGCTAATACACAGTGGGATGAAAAACTGTTTTTT.

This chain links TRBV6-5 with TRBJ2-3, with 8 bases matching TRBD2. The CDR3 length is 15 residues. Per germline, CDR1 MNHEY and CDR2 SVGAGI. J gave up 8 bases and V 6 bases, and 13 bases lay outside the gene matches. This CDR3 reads CASSDNPTSGPTQYF. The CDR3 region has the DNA TGTGCCAGCAGCGACAATCCCACTAGCGGACCTACGCAGTATTTT.

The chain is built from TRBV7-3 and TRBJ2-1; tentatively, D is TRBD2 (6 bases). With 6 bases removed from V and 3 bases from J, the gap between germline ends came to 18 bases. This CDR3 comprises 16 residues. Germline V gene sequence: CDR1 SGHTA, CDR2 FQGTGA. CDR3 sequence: CASSKIAGPDYNEQFF. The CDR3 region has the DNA TGTGCCAGCAGTAAAATTGCGGGGCCCGACTACAATGAGCAGTTCTTC.

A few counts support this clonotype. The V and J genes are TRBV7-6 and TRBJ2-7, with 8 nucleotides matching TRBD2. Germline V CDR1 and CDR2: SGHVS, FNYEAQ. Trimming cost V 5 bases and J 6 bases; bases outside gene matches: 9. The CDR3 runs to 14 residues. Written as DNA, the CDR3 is TGTGCCAGCAGCCCCGGGACTAGAGTCTTCGAGCAGTACTTC. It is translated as CASSPGTRVFEQYF.

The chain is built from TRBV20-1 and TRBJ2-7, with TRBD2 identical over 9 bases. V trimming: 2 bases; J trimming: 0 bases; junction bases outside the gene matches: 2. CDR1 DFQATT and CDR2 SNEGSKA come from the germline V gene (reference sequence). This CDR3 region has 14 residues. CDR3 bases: TGCAGTGCTAGACTTAGCGGGAGCTCCTACGAGCAGTACTTC. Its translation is CSARLSGSSYEQYF.

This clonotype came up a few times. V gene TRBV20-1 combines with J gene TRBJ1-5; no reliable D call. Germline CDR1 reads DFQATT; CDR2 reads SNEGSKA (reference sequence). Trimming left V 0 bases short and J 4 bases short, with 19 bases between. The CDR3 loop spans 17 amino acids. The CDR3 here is CSARDGVPTDSNQPQHF. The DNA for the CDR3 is TGCAGTGCTAGAGATGGGGTACCGACGGATTCGAATCAGCCCCAGCATTTT.

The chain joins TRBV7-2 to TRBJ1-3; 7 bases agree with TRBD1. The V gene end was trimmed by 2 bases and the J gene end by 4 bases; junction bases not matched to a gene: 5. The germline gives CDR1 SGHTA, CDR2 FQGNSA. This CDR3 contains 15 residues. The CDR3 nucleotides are TGTGCCAGCAGCTTATCACAGGGGAACGGAAACACCATATATTTT. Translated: CASSLSQGNGNTIYF.

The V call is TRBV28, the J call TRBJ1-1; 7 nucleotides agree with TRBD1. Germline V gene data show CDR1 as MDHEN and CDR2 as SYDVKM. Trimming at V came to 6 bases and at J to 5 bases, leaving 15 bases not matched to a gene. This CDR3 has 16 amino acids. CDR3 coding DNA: TGTGCCAGCAGGGAACCGCAGGGGGAGGGTGGAACTGAAGCTTTCTTT. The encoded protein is CASREPQGEGGTEAFF.